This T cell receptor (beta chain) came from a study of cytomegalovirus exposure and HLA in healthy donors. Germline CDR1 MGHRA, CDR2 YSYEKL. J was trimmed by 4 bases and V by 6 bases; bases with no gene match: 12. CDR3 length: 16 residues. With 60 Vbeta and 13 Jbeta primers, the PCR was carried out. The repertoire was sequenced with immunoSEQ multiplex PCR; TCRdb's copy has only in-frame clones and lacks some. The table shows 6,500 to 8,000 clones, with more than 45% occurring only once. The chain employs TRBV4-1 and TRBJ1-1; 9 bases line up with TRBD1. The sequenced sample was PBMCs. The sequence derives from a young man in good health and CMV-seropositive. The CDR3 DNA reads TGCGCCAGCAGGCAGTACTCTCTGACAGGGGGCACTGAAGCTTTCTTT. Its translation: CASRQYSLTGGTEAFF.